This T cell receptor beta chain was captured by sequencing in a study of tumor-infiltrating lymphocytes in primary liver carcinoma. RNA was extracted from whole blood without cell sorting, alongside germline DNA. With around 500 ng total RNA as template and a constant-region primer, TCR beta cDNA was made. Library construction for TCR beta comprised three nested multiplex PCR rounds performed with slightly modified ARM-PCR. TCRdb processed the multiplex PCR reads anew with MiXCR; each CDR3 protein has one entry. This table holds 300,000 to 350,000 distinct CDR3 sequences, approximately 58% found once. To note about this clonotype: Its antigen is not known. A much larger clonotype is one base distant, so this may be a read error. The CDR3 end shows no conserved phenylalanine or tryptophan, and so a read error is likely.

Study-level points and caveats: When set against blood, tumors had a significantly higher top-250-clone fraction (p = 0.039). The use of bulk unsorted samples meant that CD4+ and CD8+ repertoires were not compared.

The sequence derives from a woman aged 25-40 years with primary liver carcinoma and hepatitis B virus infection. Material for sequencing was peripheral blood.

Written as DNA, the CDR3 is TGTGCCAGCAGTTATAGTAGCCTCCCTGGGGCCAACGTCCTGACTTCC. Translated, it gives CASSYSSLPGANVLTS. V is TRBV12-3 or TRBV12-4 and J is TRBJ2-6; D not certain. Deletions cut 4 bases from V and 2 bases from J, with 12 bases between. The CDR3 runs to 16 residues.